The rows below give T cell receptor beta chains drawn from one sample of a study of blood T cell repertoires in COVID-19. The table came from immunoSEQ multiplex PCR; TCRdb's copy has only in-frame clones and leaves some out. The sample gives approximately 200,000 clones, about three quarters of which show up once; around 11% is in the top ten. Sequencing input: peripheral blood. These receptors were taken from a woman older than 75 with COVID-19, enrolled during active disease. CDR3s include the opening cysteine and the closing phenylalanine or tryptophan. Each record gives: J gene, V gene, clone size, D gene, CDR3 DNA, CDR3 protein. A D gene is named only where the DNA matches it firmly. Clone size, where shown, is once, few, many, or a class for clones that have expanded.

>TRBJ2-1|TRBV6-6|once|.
TGTGCCAGCAGTTACCCCCAGGGAGGTAGTGAGCAGTTCTTC
CASSYPQGGSEQFF
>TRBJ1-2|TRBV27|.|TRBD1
TGTGCCAGCAGTTTCGGGACAGGGGGTAACTATGGCTACACCTTC
CASSFGTGGNYGYTF
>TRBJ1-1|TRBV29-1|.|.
TGCAGCGGACAGGCGCACCCAGGGAACACTGAAGCTTTCTTT
CSGQAHPGNTEAFF
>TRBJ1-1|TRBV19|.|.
TGTGCCAGTAGTATCGTCGGTGGAGGTACGAACACTGAAGCTTTCTTT
CASSIVGGGTNTEAFF
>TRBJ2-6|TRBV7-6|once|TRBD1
TGTGCCAGCAGCGCCCGGGACAGTCTAAATGTCCTGACTTTC
CASSARDSLNVLTF
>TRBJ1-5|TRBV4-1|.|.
TGCGCCAGCAGCCAAGATCCGGGGAAGTATCAGCCCCAGCATTTT
CASSQDPGKYQPQHF
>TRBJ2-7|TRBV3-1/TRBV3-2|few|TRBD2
TGTGCCAGCAGCCAAGGACTAGCGGGAGACGAGCAGTACTTC
CASSQGLAGDEQYF
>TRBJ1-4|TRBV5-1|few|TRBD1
TGCGCCAGCAGCACCTTGGGACAGGGTCAAAAACTGTTTTTT
CASSTLGQGQKLFF
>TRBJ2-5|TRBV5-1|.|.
TGCGCCAGCAGCTCCTCCGGACTGGCCAGAGGAGAGACCCAGTACTTC
CASSSSGLARGETQYF
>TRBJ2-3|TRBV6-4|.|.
TGTGCCAGCAGTTTAGGGGGAGCAGATACGCAGTATTTT
CASSLGGADTQYF
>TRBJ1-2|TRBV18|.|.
TGTGCCAGCTCACCCGGAGAGCCCAACTATGGCTACACCTTC
CASSPGEPNYGYTF
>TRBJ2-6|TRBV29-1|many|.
TGCAGCGCCTGGAGCGCTGGGGCCAACGTCCTGACTTTC
CSAWSAGANVLTF
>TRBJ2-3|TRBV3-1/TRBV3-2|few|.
TGTGCCAGCAGCCAGGGGAGCGGGTACACAGATACGCAGTATTTT
CASSQGSGYTDTQYF
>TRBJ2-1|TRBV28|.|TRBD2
TGTGCCAGCAGCCATACTAGCGGGCGGGTCTATGAGCAGTTCTTC
CASSHTSGRVYEQFF
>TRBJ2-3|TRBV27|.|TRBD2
TGTGCCAGCAGTTTATCTACGACTAGCGGGATATTCCACACAGATACGCAGTATTTT
CASSLSTTSGIFHTDTQYF
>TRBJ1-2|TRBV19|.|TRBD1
TGTGCCAGTAGTAGAGGACAGGACTTCTATGGCTACACCTTC
CASSRGQDFYGYTF